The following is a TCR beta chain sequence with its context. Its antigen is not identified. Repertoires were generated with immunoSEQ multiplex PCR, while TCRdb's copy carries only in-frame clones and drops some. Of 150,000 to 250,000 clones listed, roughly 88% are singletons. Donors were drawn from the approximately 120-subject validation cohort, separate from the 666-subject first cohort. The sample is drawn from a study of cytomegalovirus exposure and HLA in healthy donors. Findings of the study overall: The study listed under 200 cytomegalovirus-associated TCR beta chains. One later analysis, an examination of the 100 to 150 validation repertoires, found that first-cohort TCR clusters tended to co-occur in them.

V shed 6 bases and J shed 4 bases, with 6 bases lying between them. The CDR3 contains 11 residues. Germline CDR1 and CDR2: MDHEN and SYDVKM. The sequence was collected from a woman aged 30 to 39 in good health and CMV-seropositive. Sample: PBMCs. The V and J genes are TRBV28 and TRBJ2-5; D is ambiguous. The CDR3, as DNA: TGTGCCAGCAGATATAGAGAGACCCAGTACTTC. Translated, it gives CASRYRETQYF.